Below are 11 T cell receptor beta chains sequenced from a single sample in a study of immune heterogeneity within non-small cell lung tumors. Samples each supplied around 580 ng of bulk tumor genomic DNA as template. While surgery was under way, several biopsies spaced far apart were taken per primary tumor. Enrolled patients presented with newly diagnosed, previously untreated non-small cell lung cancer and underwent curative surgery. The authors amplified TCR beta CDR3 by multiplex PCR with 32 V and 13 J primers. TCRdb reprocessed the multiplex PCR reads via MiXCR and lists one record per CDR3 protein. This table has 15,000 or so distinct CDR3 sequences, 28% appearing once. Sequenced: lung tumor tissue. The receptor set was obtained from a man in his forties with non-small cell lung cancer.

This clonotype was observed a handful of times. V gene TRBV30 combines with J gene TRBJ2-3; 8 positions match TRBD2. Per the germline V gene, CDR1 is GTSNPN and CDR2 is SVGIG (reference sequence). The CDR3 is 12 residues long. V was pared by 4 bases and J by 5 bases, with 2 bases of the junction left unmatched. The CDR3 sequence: CAWKAGGDTQYF. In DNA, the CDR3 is TGTGCCTGGAAGGCGGGGGGAGATACGCAGTATTTT.

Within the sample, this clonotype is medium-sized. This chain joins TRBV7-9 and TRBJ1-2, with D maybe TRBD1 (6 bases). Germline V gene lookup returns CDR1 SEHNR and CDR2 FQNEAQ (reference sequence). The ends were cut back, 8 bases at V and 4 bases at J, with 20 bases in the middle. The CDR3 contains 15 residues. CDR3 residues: CASCSGTTGVYGYTF. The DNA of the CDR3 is TGTGCCAGCTGCTCGGGGACGACAGGCGTCTATGGCTACACCTTC. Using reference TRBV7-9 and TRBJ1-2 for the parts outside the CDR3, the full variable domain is DTGVSQNPRHKITKRGQNVTFRCDPISEHNRLYWYRQTLGQGPEFLTYFQNEAQLEKSRLLSDRFSAERPKGSFSTLEIQRTEQGDSAMYLCASCSGTTGVYGYTFGSGTRLTVV.

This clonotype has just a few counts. In DNA, the CDR3 is TGTGCCAGCAGTTACAGTACAGTCAAGAACACTGAAGCTTTCTTT. Protein: CASSYSTVKNTEAFF. This chain joins TRBV6-5 and TRBJ1-1; D unclear. The germline V and J ends were trimmed by 2 bases and 1 base, with 11 bases remaining between them. The CDR3 loop spans 15 amino acids. Germline V gene data show CDR1 as MNHEY and CDR2 as SVGAGI.

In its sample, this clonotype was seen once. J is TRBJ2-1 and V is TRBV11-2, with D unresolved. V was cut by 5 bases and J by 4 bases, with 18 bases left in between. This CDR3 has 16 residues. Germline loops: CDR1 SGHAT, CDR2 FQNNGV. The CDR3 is CASSPRHVSLYNEQFF. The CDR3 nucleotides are TGTGCCAGCAGCCCGCGGCACGTGAGTTTGTACAATGAGCAGTTCTTC.

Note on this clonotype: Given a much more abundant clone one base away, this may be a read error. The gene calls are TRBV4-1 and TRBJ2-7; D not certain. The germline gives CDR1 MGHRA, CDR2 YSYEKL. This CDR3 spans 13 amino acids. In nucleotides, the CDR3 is TGCGCCAGCAGCCAAGAGGCCGGCAACGATCAGTACTTC. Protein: CASSQEAGNDQYF.

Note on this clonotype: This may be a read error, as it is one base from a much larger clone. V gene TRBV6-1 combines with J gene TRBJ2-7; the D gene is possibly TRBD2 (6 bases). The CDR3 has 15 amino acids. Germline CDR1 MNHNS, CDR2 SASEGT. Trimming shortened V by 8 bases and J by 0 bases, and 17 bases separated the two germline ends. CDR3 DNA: TGTGCCAGCGCGTACGGGTTGGGGGGCTCCTACGAGCAGTACTTC. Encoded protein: CASAYGLGGSYEQYF.

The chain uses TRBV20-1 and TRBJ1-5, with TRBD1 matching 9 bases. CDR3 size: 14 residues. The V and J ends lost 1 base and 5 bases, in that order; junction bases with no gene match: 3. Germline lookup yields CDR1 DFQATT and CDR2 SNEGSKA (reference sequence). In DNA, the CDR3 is TGCAGTGCTAGAGCCTGGGACAGGGATCAGCCCCAGCATTTT. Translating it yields CSARAWDRDQPQHF.

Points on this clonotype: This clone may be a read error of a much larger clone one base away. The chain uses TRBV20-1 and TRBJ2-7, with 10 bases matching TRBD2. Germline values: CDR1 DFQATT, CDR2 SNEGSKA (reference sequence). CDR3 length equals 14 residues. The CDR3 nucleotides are TGCAGTGCTAGCAGCGGGAGGGCTTCCTACAAGCAGTACTTC. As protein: CSASSGRASYKQYF.

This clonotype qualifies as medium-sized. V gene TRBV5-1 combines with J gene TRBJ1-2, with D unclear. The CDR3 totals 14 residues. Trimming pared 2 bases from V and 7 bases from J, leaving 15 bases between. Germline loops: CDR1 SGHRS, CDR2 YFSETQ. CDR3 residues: CASSLAFSGVGYTF. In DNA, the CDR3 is TGCGCCAGCAGCTTAGCCTTCTCGGGAGTTGGCTACACCTTC.

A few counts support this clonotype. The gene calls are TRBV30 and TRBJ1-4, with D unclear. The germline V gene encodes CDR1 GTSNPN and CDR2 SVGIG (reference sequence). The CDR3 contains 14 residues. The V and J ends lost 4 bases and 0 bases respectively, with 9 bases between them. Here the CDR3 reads CAWNQATTNEKLFF. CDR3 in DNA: TGTGCCTGGAACCAGGCCACAACTAATGAAAAACTGTTTTTT.

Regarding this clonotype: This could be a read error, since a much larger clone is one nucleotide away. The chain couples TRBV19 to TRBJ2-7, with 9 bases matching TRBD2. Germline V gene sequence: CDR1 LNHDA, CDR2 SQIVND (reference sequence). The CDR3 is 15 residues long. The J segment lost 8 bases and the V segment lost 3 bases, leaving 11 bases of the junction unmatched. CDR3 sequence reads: CASSMGGTSWIKQYF. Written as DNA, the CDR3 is TGTGCCAGTAGTATGGGTGGGACTAGCTGGATAAAGCAGTACTTC.